This passage covers 20 T cell receptor beta chains from one sample sequenced in a study of long-term antiretroviral therapy in people with HIV. Assay version v3.0 of immunoSEQ was used, and it was run at survey level. Using immunoSEQ multiplex PCR, the repertoire was profiled, and TCRdb retains in-frame clones only, with some absent. The sample has more than 15,000 clones, roughly 94% seen once; the top ten hold roughly 4.5%. Sample: unsorted PBMCs, taken 6.4 years after starting antiretroviral therapy. All receptors come from a woman aged 45-59 years with HIV.

The rearrangement joins TRBV15 to TRBJ1-1, with TRBD1 matching 7 bases. Trimming at V came to 1 base and at J to 4 bases, leaving 0 bases not matched to a gene. This CDR3 region has 13 residues. The germline CDR1 and CDR2 sequences are LNHNV and YYDKDF (reference sequence). This CDR3 is CATSRAGGTEAFF. In DNA form, the CDR3 reads TGTGCCACCAGCAGAGCAGGGGGCACTGAAGCTTTCTTT.

V usage is TRBV19 and J usage is TRBJ2-1; unclear D gene. The CDR3 totals 14 residues. Trimming removed 6 bases at V and 2 bases at J, with 11 bases between. Germline assignment: CDR1 LNHDA and CDR2 SQIVND (reference sequence). The CDR3 here is CASRGAFPYNEQFF. For the CDR3, the DNA is TGTGCCAGTAGAGGAGCTTTCCCCTACAATGAGCAGTTCTTC.

V gene TRBV10-3 combines with J gene TRBJ2-1; TRBD2 agrees at 9 bases. The germline gives CDR1 ENHRY, CDR2 SYGVKD. The CDR3 contains 15 residues. V was pared by 0 bases and J by 9 bases, with 6 bases of the junction left unmatched. The CDR3 sequence: CAISESLAGAGEQFF. The CDR3, as DNA: TGTGCCATCAGTGAGTCTTTAGCGGGAGCTGGTGAGCAGTTCTTC.

The rearrangement links TRBV6-5 to TRBJ2-5, with no clear D. CDR1 and CDR2 (germline): MNHEY, SVGAGI. The CDR3 runs to 14 residues. V lost 1 base, J lost 2 bases, and 8 bases lay in between. DNA of the CDR3: TGTGCCAGCAGTTACTTAGGACGGCAAGAGACCCAGTACTTC. It is translated as CASSYLGRQETQYF.

The rearrangement joins TRBV6-5 to TRBJ2-1; D unclear. Trimming took off 0 bases at V and 9 bases at J, with 15 bases between the two ends. Germline CDR1 is MNHEY and CDR2 is SVGAGI. CDR3 length equals 15 residues. The CDR3 sequence is CASSYSSHGGPEQFF. In DNA form, the CDR3 reads TGTGCCAGCAGTTACTCTAGCCATGGCGGACCTGAGCAGTTCTTC.

The V call is TRBV28, the J call TRBJ2-7; 7 bases fit TRBD1. J was trimmed by 6 bases and V by 6 bases; bases with no gene match: 11. CDR1 MDHEN and CDR2 SYDVKM come from the germline V gene. The CDR3 totals 14 residues. The DNA for the CDR3 is TGTGCCAGCAGGAATACAGGGGAGTATGGCGAGCAGTACTTC. Its protein is CASRNTGEYGEQYF.

The V and J genes are TRBV15 and TRBJ2-5, with D hard to call. Germline CDR1 is LNHNV and CDR2 is YYDKDF (reference sequence). The CDR3 contains 11 residues. Between the trimmed V and J ends, which lost 2 bases and 3 bases, there was a span of 1 base. This chain's CDR3 is CATSRKETQYF. CDR3 coding DNA: TGTGCCACCAGCAGAAAAGAGACCCAGTACTTC.

This chain links TRBV4-1 with TRBJ1-6; D is ambiguous. Germline loops: CDR1 MGHRA, CDR2 YSYEKL. This CDR3 has 15 amino acids. V lost 3 bases to trimming and J lost 1 base, with 7 bases between them. CDR3 sequence: CASSQGDSYNSPLHF. CDR3 nucleotides: TGCGCCAGCAGCCAGGGAGATTCCTATAATTCACCCCTCCACTTT.

The chain employs TRBV11-3 and TRBJ2-2, with D unclear. Trimming pared 2 bases from V and 1 base from J, leaving 5 bases between. CDR1 SGHNT and CDR2 YENEEA come from the germline V gene. This CDR3 has 14 residues. This CDR3 reads CASSLLGNTGELFF. DNA of the CDR3: TGTGCCAGCAGCTTATTGGGGAACACCGGGGAGCTGTTTTTT.

The genes are TRBV19 and TRBJ2-3, with D tentatively TRBD2 (6 bases). The length of the CDR3 is 14 residues. Germline loops: CDR1 LNHDA, CDR2 SQIVND (reference sequence). The V end was cut by 3 bases, the J end by 3 bases, with 10 bases between. The DNA of the CDR3 is TGTGCCAGTAGTATCACTAGCACAACAGATACGCAGTATTTT. Amino acids: CASSITSTTDTQYF.

The genes are TRBV19 and TRBJ2-6; D is undetermined. V dropped 3 bases and J dropped 0 bases, with 6 bases sitting between them. This CDR3 region has 15 residues. Germline V CDR1 and CDR2: LNHDA, SQIVND (reference sequence). The CDR3 protein is CASSITYSGANVLTF. Written as DNA, the CDR3 is TGTGCCAGTAGTATTACTTACTCTGGGGCCAACGTCCTGACTTTC. Together with reference TRBV19 and TRBJ2-6, the CDR3 gives the full variable domain: DGGITQSPKYLFRKEGQNVTLSCEQNLNHDAMYWYRQDPGQGLRLIYYSQIVNDFQKGDIAEGYSVSREKKESFPLTVTSAQKNPTAFYLCASSITYSGANVLTFGAGSRLTVL.

This rearrangement joins TRBV2 to TRBJ2-7, with D tentatively TRBD2 (6 bases). Germline V gives CDR1 SNHLY, CDR2 FYNNEI. V was pared by 4 bases and J by 2 bases, with 12 bases between. CDR3 length: 14 amino acids. CDR3 in amino acids: CASSGRRAPYEQYF. CDR3 bases: TGTGCCAGCAGTGGGAGGAGGGCCCCCTACGAGCAGTACTTC.

J is TRBJ2-1 and V is TRBV4-1; D unresolved. CDR3 size: 15 residues. Deletions cut 0 bases from V and 0 bases from J, with 6 bases between. CDR1 is MGHRA, CDR2 YSYEKL, per germline. CDR3 in DNA: TGCGCCAGCAGCCAAGAAGTTCCCTCCTACAATGAGCAGTTCTTC. Its protein is CASSQEVPSYNEQFF.

The chain couples TRBV2 to TRBJ1-1; D is perhaps TRBD1 (5 bases). There are 15 residues in the CDR3. V lost 8 bases to trimming and J lost 2 bases, with 18 bases between them. Germline CDR1 SNHLY, CDR2 FYNNEI. Here the CDR3 reads CASRFRDPENTEAFF. The CDR3 DNA is TGTGCCAGCCGGTTCCGGGACCCAGAAAACACTGAAGCTTTCTTT.

The chain links TRBV6-4 to TRBJ2-7; 13 bases align to TRBD2. J lost 4 bases, V lost 4 bases, and 7 bases had no gene match. Germline CDR1 and CDR2: MRHNA and SNTAGT. The CDR3 covers 16 residues. The CDR3 nucleotides are TGTGCCAGCAGTGTTCGGACTAGCGGGAGAGTGTACGAGCAGTACTTC. This encodes CASSVRTSGRVYEQYF.

V and J are TRBV7-9 and TRBJ2-3; maybe TRBD2 (5 bases). V lost 0 bases and J lost 6, with 16 bases in between. CDR1 is SEHNR and CDR2 is FQNEAQ in the germline V gene (reference sequence). There are 16 residues in the CDR3. DNA of the CDR3: TGTGCCAGCAGCTTAGCCGGGGAAGGCGCCGGGGATACGCAGTATTTT. Amino acid sequence: CASSLAGEGAGDTQYF.

The rearrangement uses TRBV16 and TRBJ2-1; TRBD2 agrees at 9 bases. Trimming cost V 4 bases and J 6 bases; bases outside gene matches: 13. CDR1 is KGHSY, CDR2 FQNENV, per germline. The CDR3 runs to 17 residues. The CDR3 sequence is CASSPSSAGGPRNEQFF. CDR3 nucleotides: TGTGCCAGCAGCCCATCTAGCGCGGGAGGGCCCCGCAATGAGCAGTTCTTC.

This chain connects TRBV7-9 to TRBJ2-7; TRBD1 is a possible D gene (6 bases). CDR1 and CDR2 (germline): SEHNR, FQNEAQ (reference sequence). With 6 bases removed from V and 6 bases from J, the gap between germline ends came to 18 bases. This CDR3 is built from 14 residues. The CDR3 sequence: CASRIGTLLSEQYF. In nucleotides, the CDR3 is TGTGCCAGCAGAATTGGGACACTTCTCTCCGAGCAGTACTTC. Full variable domain (outside the CDR3, taken from reference TRBV7-9 and TRBJ2-7): DTGVSQNPRHKITKRGQNVTFRCDPISEHNRLYWYRQTLGQGPEFLTYFQNEAQLEKSRLLSDRFSAERPKGSFSTLEIQRTEQGDSAMYLCASRIGTLLSEQYFGPGTRLTVT.

V gene TRBV29-1 combines with J gene TRBJ2-5; 11 nucleotides agree with TRBD2. The CDR3 has 16 amino acids. Looked up from germline, CDR1 is SQVTM and CDR2 is ANQGSEA. Trimming removed 7 bases from V and 4 bases from J; junction bases left unmatched: 14. The CDR3 sequence is CSATRNSGRAGETQYF. The DNA of the CDR3 is TGCAGCGCGACCCGAAATAGCGGGAGGGCCGGAGAGACCCAGTACTTC.

This chain connects TRBV7-8 to TRBJ2-4; the D gene is possibly TRBD2 (5 bases). Germline assignment: CDR1 SGHVS and CDR2 FQNEAQ. This CDR3 has 12 residues. V was shortened by 3 bases and J by 9 bases, with 9 bases between the two germline ends. The CDR3 here is CASSFDAGIQYF. DNA of the CDR3: TGTGCCAGCAGCTTTGATGCGGGCATTCAGTACTTC.